The 11 T cell receptor beta chains below come from one sample, sequenced in a study of blood T cell repertoires in COVID-19. Sequenced by immunoSEQ multiplex PCR; TCRdb stores in-frame clones only, minus some. Among more than 90,000 clones listed, under 90% were seen once. The sequenced material came from peripheral blood. Receptor source: a human donor in a cohort sampled during active COVID-19.

In DNA form, the CDR3 reads TGTGCCAGCAGCGCGGGGGGCTCATCTGTCTCTGGAAACACCATATATTTT. It codes for CASSAGGSSVSGNTIYF. V and J are TRBV7-6 and TRBJ1-3, with D possibly matching TRBD1 (6 bases). The CDR3 spans 17 residues. Germline CDR1 reads SGHVS; CDR2 reads FNYEAQ. Trimming pared 5 bases from V and 0 bases from J, leaving 17 bases between.

The V call is TRBV19, the J call TRBJ1-2; tentatively, D is TRBD1 (5 bases). The germline V gene has CDR1 LNHDA and CDR2 SQIVND (reference sequence). Trimming left V 3 bases short and J 5 bases short, with 7 bases between. This CDR3 region has 12 residues. This CDR3 is CASSIPGYGYTF. In DNA form, the CDR3 reads TGTGCCAGTAGTATTCCAGGGTATGGCTACACCTTC.

V is TRBV5-1 and J is TRBJ2-3; 14 bases line up with TRBD2. Germline CDR1 and CDR2: SGHRS and YFSETQ. Trimming at V came to 4 bases and at J to 2 bases, leaving 6 bases not matched to a gene. This CDR3 spans 17 amino acids. CDR3 coding DNA: TGCGCCAGCAGCCCCCCGGGACTAGCGGGGGTCACAGATACGCAGTATTTT. Amino acid sequence: CASSPPGLAGVTDTQYF.

This chain uses TRBV28 with TRBJ2-5, with 8 bases fitting TRBD1. Trimming took 2 bases from V and 1 from J; bases not matched to a gene: 0. Germline CDR1 reads MDHEN; CDR2 reads SYDVKM. The CDR3 consists of 14 residues. The CDR3 here is CASSLGQGQETQYF. In DNA form, the CDR3 reads TGTGCCAGCAGTTTAGGACAGGGCCAAGAGACCCAGTACTTC.

The chain has TRBV14 and TRBJ1-1, with D tentatively TRBD1 (5 bases). Looked up from germline, CDR1 is SGHDN and CDR2 is FVKESK. Trimming cost V 3 bases and J 6 bases, with 14 bases left between them. This CDR3 comprises 14 residues. The CDR3 region is CASSHMGTWAEAFF. In DNA form, the CDR3 reads TGTGCCAGCAGCCATATGGGGACTTGGGCTGAAGCTTTCTTT.

This chain connects TRBV7-9 to TRBJ2-7; D remains ambiguous. The CDR3 has 11 amino acids. Trimming took off 5 bases at V and 2 bases at J, with 4 bases between the two ends. Germline V gives CDR1 SEHNR, CDR2 FQNEAQ (reference sequence). The CDR3 protein is CASSLTYEQYF. The DNA for the CDR3 is TGTGCCAGCAGCCTAACCTACGAGCAGTACTTC.

The V gene is TRBV6-5, the J gene TRBJ2-1; 9 bases match TRBD1. Germline values: CDR1 MNHEY, CDR2 SVGAGI. The V gene end was trimmed by 10 bases and the J gene end by 6 bases; junction bases not matched to a gene: 10. The CDR3 contains 14 residues. CDR3 DNA sequence: TGTGCCACCGAGACAGGGGGTACGAGCAATGAGCAGTTCTTC. Translating gives CATETGGTSNEQFF.

This sequence joins TRBV5-3 and TRBJ1-6, with D possibly being TRBD1 (6 bases). TRBV5-3 is recorded as an ORF, its role being uncertain. CDR3 length: 19 amino acids. The V end lost 0 bases, the J end lost 3 bases, and 19 bases lay between the germline ends. CDR3 sequence: CARSLAPVGGPDYNSPLHF. CDR3 DNA: TGTGCCAGAAGCTTGGCCCCCGTCGGGGGGCCTGACTATAATTCACCCCTCCACTTT.

Written as DNA, the CDR3 is TGTGCCAGTAGTATATATCCCAGGGAAGGCTATGGCTACACCTTC. The encoded protein is CASSIYPREGYGYTF. The V gene is TRBV19, the J gene TRBJ1-2; TRBD1 is a possible D gene (5 bases). This CDR3 contains 15 residues. Germline V gene data show CDR1 as LNHDA and CDR2 as SQIVND (reference sequence). V lost 2 bases to trimming and J lost 4 bases, with 14 bases between them. The complete variable domain, with remaining parts taken from reference TRBV19 and TRBJ1-2, reads DGGITQSPKYLFRKEGQNVTLSCEQNLNHDAMYWYRQDPGQGLRLIYYSQIVNDFQKGDIAEGYSVSREKKESFPLTVTSAQKNPTAFYLCASSIYPREGYGYTFGSGTRLTVV.

This clone was detected once. The chain uses TRBV5-5 and TRBJ2-3, with TRBD2 as a possible D gene (5 bases). CDR1 is SGHKS, CDR2 YYEKEE, per germline (reference sequence). The CDR3 runs 13 residues. V was pared by 2 bases and J by 1 base, with 5 bases between. The CDR3 DNA is TGTGCCAGCAGCTTCGGGGGCACAGATACGCAGTATTTT. As protein: CASSFGGTDTQYF.

CDR3: CASRQVTEAFF. CDR3 DNA: TGTGCCAGCCGACAGGTCACTGAAGCTTTCTTT. The chain recombines TRBV2 with TRBJ1-1; maybe TRBD1 (6 bases). This CDR3 region has 11 residues. CDR1 and CDR2 from the germline V gene are SNHLY and FYNNEI. Trimming left V 8 bases short and J 4 bases short, with 8 bases between. The full variable domain, its missing parts supplied by reference TRBV2 and TRBJ1-1, is EPEVTQTPSHQVTQMGQEVILRCVPISNHLYFYWYRQILGQKVEFLVSFYNNEISEKSEIFDDQFSVERPDGSNFTLKIRSTKLEDSAMYFCASRQVTEAFFGQGTRLTVV.